This entry concerns a single T cell receptor (beta chain). Its antigen is currently not known. The CDR3 numbers 16 residues from cysteine through phenylalanine. CDR3 DNA is the only sequence kept; it has 48 bases, read in frame from the first base. As encoded in the germline V gene, CDR1 is SGHRS while CDR2 is YFSETQ. V drops 0 bases and J drops 0 bases, leaving 12 bases in between. The cohort consisted of 600 to 750 healthy bone marrow donors. Cohort members were all nominally healthy when sampled, although unrecorded immune exposures were likely present. The donor tested CMV seronegative, placing the donor among the 352 seronegative members of the cohort. A peripheral blood sample was collected from each donor, and TCR beta sequencing was performed on peripheral blood mononuclear cells. The Qiagen DNeasy Blood Extraction Kit was used to extract genomic DNA from the blood cell samples. These data are taken from a study of cytomegalovirus exposure and HLA in healthy donors (dated by TCRdb to the late 2010s). Turning to the overall study: According to an earlier analysis of several hundred of the donors, some 180 million T cells yielded over 90 million unique TCR beta sequences and 250 to 350 Gb of sequence data. An early release covering roughly 640 HLA-typed donors comprised about 300 gigabases of sequencing data and approximately 80 million unique TCR sequences. Of the roughly 420 genotyped donors, roughly 80% were placed in the genetic ancestry cluster associated with self-reported Caucasian donors. The study aimed to test whether cataloging public T cell receptors could reveal signatures of past pathogen exposure. Using immunosequencing, the study profiled T cell repertoires from fewer than 700 subjects and related those repertoires to cytomegalovirus serostatus. In addition to the first cohort of 666 subjects, a separate validation cohort of over 90 different subjects was used. High-throughput TCR immunosequencing, statistical association of individual TCRs with disease status, and machine learning were combined to predict cytomegalovirus infection status. A later analysis re-examined previously published TCR beta repertoires from just over 650 donors and added high-resolution HLA genotyping to investigate patterns of TCR occurrence. Rather than using new phenotypic data, the later analysis identified candidate immune exposures from TCR beta sequences and from how often those sequences occurred across donors. An earlier analysis of 450 to 750 of the donors used high-throughput TCR beta sequencing to judge whether each TCR beta V gene segment behaved as functional or pseudogenic. Donor age, sex, ethnicity and CMV serostatus were compiled together with the repertoire data. Genome-wide SNP genotypes for about 65% of the roughly 670 donors were used in a later genetic analysis, which treated that subset as a discovery cohort. Every repertoire in the discovery cohort had been generated on one and the same sequencing platform. Both class I and class II loci were covered by HLA typing, at four-digit resolution. The number of typed donors differed by locus: roughly 620-640 for A, B, C, DRB1 and DQB1; approximately 540 for DQA1; over 600 for DPA1; and around 450 for DPB1. About five DR-DQ haplotypes were handled as single units for association and clustering, since linkage in the cohort was strong. Among 300 to 450 genotyped donors of the cohort, an average of about 240,000 unique TCR beta nucleotide sequences were sequenced per donor, around 20% of them non-productive.

Study-level results and caveats: Correlated functional status among segregating V segments might reflect linkage disequilibrium, but an unknown experimental factor could not be ruled out. A cluster of highly shared sequence variants was judged likely to be a technical artifact of the sequencing pipeline. The classifier was reported to diagnose cytomegalovirus status with high specificity and sensitivity in both the original cohort and the validation cohort. An association between a missense DCLRE1C variant and V-gene and J-gene trimming of TCR beta chains was found in a later genetic analysis and replicated in an independent cohort. CMV serostatus was the only immune exposure information available for the cohort. Because counts were too low, more than 15 rarely observed V segments, including chromosome 9 orphons, were excluded from the earlier analysis of 587 of the donors. Because HLA typing was missing for some donors at each locus, association tests included only the typed subset. A further reported finding was that TCR beta sequences accurately predicted the HLA-A and HLA-B alleles for most subjects in the first cohort. Most CMV-associated TCR beta chains appeared to be HLA-restricted in a later analysis, and the HLA associations seemed to be driven largely by CMV exposure. Broadly in line with IMGT annotations, most TCR beta V segments showed up in productive rearrangements about 87% or about 30% of the time in an earlier analysis of around 550 of the donors. Presence/absence analyses assumed roughly uniform sequencing depth across donors, an assumption that may not hold. The cohort was sequenced for TCR beta chains only, and without alpha or paired-chain data the features that could be detected were limited. A few of the identified cytomegalovirus-associated TCR beta chains were confirmed in vitro to be specific for cytomegalovirus antigens. Some IMGT-functional V segments, including TRBV6-2 and TRBV6-3, could not be distinguished by the 87-base-pair reads and were therefore excluded. Across donors, most TCR sequences were observed very rarely, whereas some public TCRs were present in many individuals. Strong co-occurrence of HLA alleles, especially DR and DQ, made assigning TCR associations to individual alleles difficult. Compared with the roughly 700-donor mean, donors in an Asian-associated ancestry cluster had fewer N-insertions in productive TCRs, according to a later genetic analysis. The authors suggested that the approach could potentially be extended to other disease states and immunological phenotypes. Specific HLA alleles were associated with roughly 17,000 TCR beta sequences at a false discovery rate of 0.05 in a later analysis. A later analysis reported that several top co-occurrence clusters appeared linked to parvovirus B19, influenza, CMV and Epstein-Barr virus. According to a later analysis, TCR association rates differed among HLA loci, with DRB1 alleles showing the most associated TCRs and HLA-C alleles showing the fewest. A total of about 150 TCR beta chains were listed by the study as associated with cytomegalovirus. Compared with equally common non-associated chains, HLA-associated TCR beta chains in a later analysis were more clonally expanded and had lower generation probabilities.

Libraries were prepared through the immunoSEQ multiplex PCR assay. For the multiplex PCR, a mixture combining 60 forward primers for TCR Vbeta segments and 13 reverse primers for TCR Jbeta segments was used. The CDR3 region of rearranged TCR beta genes was amplified from genomic DNA by a multiplex PCR assay. The Illumina HiSeq System was used to sequence the amplified TCR beta libraries as 87-base-pair reads. Under the source paper's analysis protocol: Across the roughly 670 repertoires, a later analysis counted tens of millions of unique TCR beta chains, roughly 11 million of which were shared by at least two donors. Raw reads were error-corrected and collapsed into unique sequences by a nearest-neighbor algorithm in which closely related sequences were merged to remove PCR and sequencing errors. V, D and J gene segments were assigned by aligning CDR3 sequences to IMGT reference sequences. For a sequence to be retained, a match of at least six nucleotides was required to both a V gene segment and a J gene segment. Rearrangements were called productive when the CDR3 lacked stop codons and stayed in frame with V and J; all others were non-productive. Following IMGT convention, CDR3 was defined as the stretch from the second conserved V-encoded cysteine to the conserved J-encoded phenylalanine. The earlier analysis of 500 to 600 of the donors excluded sequences that lacked an unambiguous match to a single V gene segment. In an earlier analysis of 587 of the donors, V segments were called functional above 56.7% productive rearrangements and were called segregating when the between-donor standard deviation exceeded 5%. A statistical classification framework was built for diagnosing cytomegalovirus status from the catalog of TCR beta chain sequences. In a later analysis, TCR nucleotide sequences were compared against IMGT/GENE-DB human TR gene sequences so that V and J genes could be assigned. A later analysis assigned CDR3 sequences and most-parsimonious VDJ recombination scenarios with the TCRdist pipeline. In a later analysis, each TCR beta chain was defined by its CDR3 amino acid sequence together with its V-gene family, and reads lacking a unique V-gene family were excluded. To address suspected cross-contamination and a sequencing artifact, a later analysis removed approximately 590 highly shared, low-generation-probability nucleotide sequences. A later analysis calculated a clonal expansion index for each public chain from normalized within-repertoire ranks of inferred template counts. Generation probabilities in a later analysis came from a VDJ recombination model fitted to out-of-frame rearrangements, and those results were checked against IGoR. A later analysis scored TCR-TCR, TCR-HLA and TCR-CMV co-occurrence with hypergeometric tests, applying a repertoire-size bias correction to TCR pairs. A later analysis estimated false discovery rates by permuting HLA or CMV assignments 20 times. A later analysis grouped co-occurring TCRs with DBSCAN, adding TCRdist sequence similarity when clustering within HLA-allele-positive subsets. Repertoires with fewer than 30,000 or more than 120,000 public chains were left out of co-occurrence clustering, as were five repertoires with anomalous nucleotide sharing. TCRdb took over this immuneACCESS table, retaining in-frame rearrangements with V and J assigned. Such tables are incomplete; in checked studies, under half of the missing clones stem from an unresolved V gene, and the remainder is unexplained. V and J calls and clone size are copied from that table; D and trimming were computed from the DNA. The sample's table lists a count of around 130,000 clones. In total, the top ten clones hold roughly 1.4% of the sample.

The source material was PBMCs. Rearrangement joined TRBV5-1 to TRBJ1-2; the D gene is perhaps TRBD1, from 5 matching bases. This clonotype was sampled from a woman aged 40 to 55 in good health and CMV-seronegative. Read as DNA, the sequence is TGCGCCAGCAGCTTGGACGCACGGGGGTCTAACTATGGCTACACCTTC. This gives the protein CASSLDARGSNYGYTF.